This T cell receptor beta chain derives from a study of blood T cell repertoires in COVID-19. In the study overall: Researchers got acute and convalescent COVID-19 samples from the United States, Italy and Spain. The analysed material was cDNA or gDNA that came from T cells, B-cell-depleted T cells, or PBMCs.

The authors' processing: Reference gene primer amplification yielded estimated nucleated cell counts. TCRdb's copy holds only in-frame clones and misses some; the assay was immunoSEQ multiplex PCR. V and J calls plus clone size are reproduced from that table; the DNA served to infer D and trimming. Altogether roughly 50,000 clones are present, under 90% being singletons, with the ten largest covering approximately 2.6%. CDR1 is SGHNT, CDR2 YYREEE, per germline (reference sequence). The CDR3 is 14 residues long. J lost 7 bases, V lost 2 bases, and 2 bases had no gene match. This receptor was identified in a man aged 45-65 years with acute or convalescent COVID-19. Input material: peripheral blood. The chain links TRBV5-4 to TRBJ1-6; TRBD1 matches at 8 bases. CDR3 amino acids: CASSLDRGNSPLHF. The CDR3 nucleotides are TGTGCCAGCAGCTTAGACAGGGGCAATTCACCCCTCCACTTT.